The next 15 T cell receptor beta chains were all read from a single sample in a study of blood T cell repertoires in COVID-19. Produced via immunoSEQ multiplex PCR; TCRdb's table is partial and in-frame only. The sample holds roughly 160,000 clones, approximately 86% seen once. The sequenced material came from peripheral blood. The receptor source for this set is a woman of 80 years or more with active or convalescent COVID-19.

This clone was counted once. This chain joins TRBV3-1 (or the pseudogene TRBV3-2) and TRBJ2-1; 8 nucleotides agree with TRBD1. V shed 0 bases and J 8 bases; nucleotides not matched to a gene: 12. CDR3 length equals 17 residues. Germline CDR1 LGHDT, CDR2 YNNKEL (reference sequence). For the CDR3, the DNA is TGTGCCAGCAGCCAAGAGGGCAGGGGGCGAACAATCGATGAGCAGTTCTTC. It specifies CASSQEGRGRTIDEQFF.

This chain connects TRBV12-5 to TRBJ1-2, with D tentatively TRBD1 (6 bases). Germline loops: CDR1 LGHNT, CDR2 FRNRAP. CDR3 length: 13 residues. The ends were cut back, 4 bases at V and 4 bases at J, with 10 bases in the middle. The CDR3 DNA reads TGTGCTAGTGGTTACGGGGGGGCCTATGGCTACACCTTC. This gives the protein CASGYGGAYGYTF.

The chain has TRBV5-1 and TRBJ1-2; TRBD1 matches at 10 bases. Germline V CDR1 and CDR2: SGHRS, YFSETQ. The ends lost 2 bases at V and 3 bases at J; junction bases unmatched: 1. The length of the CDR3 is 14 residues. CDR3 protein: CASSLGTGDYGYTF. DNA of the CDR3: TGCGCCAGCAGCTTAGGGACAGGGGACTATGGCTACACCTTC. Supplemented by reference TRBV5-1 and TRBJ1-2, the full variable domain reads KAGVTQTPRYLIKTRGQQVTLSCSPISGHRSVSWYQQTPGQGLQFLFEYFSETQRNKGNFPGRFSGRQFSNSRSEMNVSTLELGDSALYLCASSLGTGDYGYTFGSGTRLTVV.

This clone was counted a few times. This sequence joins TRBV2 and TRBJ1-4; 10 positions agree with TRBD1. The CDR3 covers 18 residues. Per the germline V gene, CDR1 is SNHLY and CDR2 is FYNNEI. Trimming took 0 bases from V and 7 from J; bases not matched to a gene: 11. The CDR3 nucleotides are TGTGCCAGCAGTGAAGCGCTGGGACAGGGGACCAGCGGTGAAAAACTGTTTTTT. It is translated as CASSEALGQGTSGEKLFF.

Points on this clone: One junction end disagrees with the germline gene, perhaps due to a read error. The chain uses TRBV6-1 and TRBJ1-6; D not resolved. The CDR3 is 12 amino acids. Germline CDR1 reads MNHNS; CDR2 reads SASEGT. The CDR3 nucleotides read TGTGCCAGCAGGGAAGGAGACGGCGGGCTCCACTTT. It translates to CASREGDGGLHF.

This clone was found once. Written as DNA, the CDR3 is TGTGCCAGCAGTGAACAGGGGGCAACTGAAAAACTGTTTTTT. Protein product: CASSEQGATEKLFF. This chain uses TRBV6-1 with TRBJ1-4, with 8 bases identical to TRBD1. Germline CDR1 MNHNS, CDR2 SASEGT. The V segment lost 2 bases and the J segment 7 bases; nucleotides outside the gene matches: 3. The CDR3 covers 14 residues.

The J gene is TRBJ2-3, the V gene TRBV10-3; tentative D call: TRBD2 (6 bases). The CDR3 extends over 16 amino acids. Trimming shortened V by 3 bases and J by 2 bases, and 15 bases separated the two germline ends. Germline CDR1 and CDR2: ENHRY and SYGVKD. This CDR3 reads CAISDGKGGNTDTQYF. Written as DNA, the CDR3 is TGTGCCATCAGTGATGGGAAGGGCGGGAACACAGATACGCAGTATTTT.

The rearrangement uses TRBV28 and TRBJ1-2; D not resolved. This CDR3 has 15 residues. Looked up from germline, CDR1 is MDHEN and CDR2 is SYDVKM. V dropped 6 bases and J dropped 0 bases, with 14 bases sitting between them. The CDR3 protein is CASRGSGVPNYGYTF. The CDR3 nucleotides read TGTGCCAGCAGGGGAAGCGGGGTTCCTAACTATGGCTACACCTTC.

The rearrangement joins TRBV6-5 to TRBJ2-1; no definite D call. Trimming removed 9 bases from V and 6 bases from J, with 9 bases in between. CDR1 MNHEY and CDR2 SVGAGI come from the germline V gene. The CDR3 is 11 amino acids. The CDR3 reads CASQNTNEQFF. CDR3 coding DNA: TGTGCCAGTCAAAACACCAATGAGCAGTTCTTC.

This clone was seen a single time. The J gene is TRBJ1-6, the V gene TRBV27; 7 bases align to TRBD1. CDR1 is MNHEY and CDR2 is SMNVEV in the germline V gene (reference sequence). With V trimmed by 2 bases and J by 7 bases, 5 bases remained unmatched. This CDR3 comprises 15 residues. CDR3 loop: CASSLIRGQNSPLHF. The CDR3 DNA is TGTGCCAGCAGTTTAATCAGGGGACAGAATTCACCCCTCCACTTT.

This sequence joins TRBV13 and TRBJ1-1; 8 bases align to TRBD1. The CDR3 contains 18 residues. V lost 4 bases to trimming and J lost 1 base; unmatched junction nucleotides: 14. The V gene's germline CDR1 is PRHDT and CDR2 FYEKMQ (reference sequence). CDR3 in DNA: TGTGCCAGCAGCTCTAAAAGGACAGGGAGGGAGGCGAACACTGAAGCTTTCTTT. This codes for CASSSKRTGREANTEAFF.

The chain links TRBV6-1 to TRBJ2-7; D may be TRBD2 (5 bases). V lost 1 base and J lost 3, with 10 bases in between. Germline loops: CDR1 MNHNS, CDR2 SASEGT. CDR3 length: 14 residues. The CDR3: CASSEGASLYEQYF. CDR3 coding DNA: TGTGCCAGCAGTGAAGGAGCTAGCCTCTACGAGCAGTACTTC.

This chain uses TRBV6-5 with TRBJ2-2; 9 bases are shared with TRBD1. The germline gives CDR1 MNHEY, CDR2 SVGAGI. V lost 8 bases and J lost 6; bases outside the gene matches: 7. There are 14 residues in the CDR3. CDR3 amino acids: CASRPQGAAGELFF. Written as DNA, the CDR3 is TGTGCCAGCCGACCACAGGGGGCGGCCGGGGAGCTGTTTTTT.

DNA of the CDR3: TGTGCCAGCACATCCAACACTGAAGCTTTCTTT. The encoded protein is CASTSNTEAFF. The chain employs TRBV6-5 and TRBJ1-1, with no clear D. The CDR3 is 11 residues long. The germline gives CDR1 MNHEY, CDR2 SVGAGI. Trimming took 7 bases from V and 2 from J, leaving 5 bases between them.

This chain joins TRBV6-5 and TRBJ2-7, with 9 nucleotides matching TRBD1. CDR3 size: 16 residues. V trimming: 2 bases; J trimming: 3 bases; junction bases outside the gene matches: 8. The germline V gene encodes CDR1 MNHEY and CDR2 SVGAGI. This CDR3 is CASSYAVPGQGYEQYF. The CDR3 coding sequence is TGTGCCAGCAGTTACGCGGTACCGGGACAGGGCTACGAGCAGTACTTC.